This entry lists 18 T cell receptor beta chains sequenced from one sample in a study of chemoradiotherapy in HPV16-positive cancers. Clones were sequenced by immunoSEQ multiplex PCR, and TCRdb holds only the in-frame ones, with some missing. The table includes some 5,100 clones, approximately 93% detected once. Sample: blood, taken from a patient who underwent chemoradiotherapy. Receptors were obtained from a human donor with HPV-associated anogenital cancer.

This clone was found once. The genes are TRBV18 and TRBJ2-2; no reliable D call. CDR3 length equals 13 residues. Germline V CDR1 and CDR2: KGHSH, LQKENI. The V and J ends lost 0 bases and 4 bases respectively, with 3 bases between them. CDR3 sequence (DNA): TGTGCCAGCTCACCACCAAGCACCGGGGAGCTGTTTTTT. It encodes CASSPPSTGELFF.

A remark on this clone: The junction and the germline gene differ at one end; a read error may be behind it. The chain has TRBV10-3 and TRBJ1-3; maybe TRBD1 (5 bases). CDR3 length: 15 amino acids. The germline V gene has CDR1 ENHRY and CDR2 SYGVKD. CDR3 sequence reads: CASSYSGGAGNTIYF. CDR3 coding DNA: TGTGCCAGCAGTTACTCGGGGGGAGCTGGAAACACCATATATTTT.

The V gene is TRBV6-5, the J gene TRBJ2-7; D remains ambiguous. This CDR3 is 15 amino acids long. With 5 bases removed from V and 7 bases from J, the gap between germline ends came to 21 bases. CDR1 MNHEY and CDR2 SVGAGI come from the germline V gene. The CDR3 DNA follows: TGTGCCAGCAGTCGCAATTGGCAAGCCCAAGAGGAGCAGTACTTC. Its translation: CASSRNWQAQEEQYF.

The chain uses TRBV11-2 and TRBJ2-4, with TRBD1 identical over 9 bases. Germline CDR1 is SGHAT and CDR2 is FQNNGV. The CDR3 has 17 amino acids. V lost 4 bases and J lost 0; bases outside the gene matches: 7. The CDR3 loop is CASSSGQGPSAKNIQYF. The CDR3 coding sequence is TGTGCCAGCAGCTCGGGACAGGGACCCTCAGCCAAAAACATTCAGTACTTC.

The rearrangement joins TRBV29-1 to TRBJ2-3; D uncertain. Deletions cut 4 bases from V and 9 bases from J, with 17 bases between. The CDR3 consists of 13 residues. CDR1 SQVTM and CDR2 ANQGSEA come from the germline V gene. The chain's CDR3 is CSVVMPTQVTQYF. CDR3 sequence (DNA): TGCAGCGTTGTGATGCCTACCCAAGTCACGCAGTATTTT.

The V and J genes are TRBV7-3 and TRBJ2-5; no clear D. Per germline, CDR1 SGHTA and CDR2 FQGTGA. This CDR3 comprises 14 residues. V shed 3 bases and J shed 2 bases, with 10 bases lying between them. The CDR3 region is CASSFLGRQETQYF. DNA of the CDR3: TGTGCCAGCAGCTTCCTGGGTCGTCAAGAGACCCAGTACTTC. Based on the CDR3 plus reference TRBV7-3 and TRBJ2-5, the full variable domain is GAGVSQTPSNKVTEKGKYVELRCDPISGHTALYWYRQSLGQGPEFLIYFQGTGAADDSGLPNDRFFAVRPEGSVSTLKIQRTERGDSAVYLCASSFLGRQETQYFGPGTRLLVL.

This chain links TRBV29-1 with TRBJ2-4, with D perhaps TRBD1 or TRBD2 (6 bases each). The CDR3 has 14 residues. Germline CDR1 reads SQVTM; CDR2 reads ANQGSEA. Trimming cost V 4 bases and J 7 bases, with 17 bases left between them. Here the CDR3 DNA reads TGCAGCGTTGTGGTCGGGGGCCGGTTGAACATTCAGTACTTC. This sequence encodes CSVVVGGRLNIQYF.

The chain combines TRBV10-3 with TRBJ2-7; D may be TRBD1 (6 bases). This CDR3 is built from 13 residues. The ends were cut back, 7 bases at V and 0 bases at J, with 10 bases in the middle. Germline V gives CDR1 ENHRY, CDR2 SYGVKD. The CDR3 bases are TGTGCCATCAAGGGGGAGAACTCCTACGAGCAGTACTTC. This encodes CAIKGENSYEQYF.

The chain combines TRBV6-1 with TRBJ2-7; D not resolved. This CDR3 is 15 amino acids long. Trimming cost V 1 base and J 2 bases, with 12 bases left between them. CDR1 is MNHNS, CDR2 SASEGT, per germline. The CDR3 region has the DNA TGTGCCAGCAGTGAAGGGATCAGGTCAACCTACGAGCAGTACTTC. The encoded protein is CASSEGIRSTYEQYF.

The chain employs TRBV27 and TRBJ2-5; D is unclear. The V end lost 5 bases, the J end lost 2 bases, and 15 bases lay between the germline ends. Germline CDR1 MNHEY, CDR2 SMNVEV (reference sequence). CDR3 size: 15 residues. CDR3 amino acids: CASSSYSGRQETQYF. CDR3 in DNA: TGTGCCAGCAGTAGTTACTCTGGCAGACAAGAGACCCAGTACTTC.

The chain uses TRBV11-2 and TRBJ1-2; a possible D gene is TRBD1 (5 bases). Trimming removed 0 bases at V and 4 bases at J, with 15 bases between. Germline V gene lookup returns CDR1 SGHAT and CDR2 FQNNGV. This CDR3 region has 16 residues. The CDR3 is CASSLDQGVYGYGYTF. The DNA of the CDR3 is TGTGCCAGCAGCTTAGATCAGGGTGTTTATGGCTATGGCTACACCTTC. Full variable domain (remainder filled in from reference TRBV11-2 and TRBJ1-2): EAGVAQSPRYKIIEKRQSVAFWCNPISGHATLYWYQQILGQGPKLLIQFQNNGVVDDSQLPKDRFSAERLKGVDSTLKIQPAKLEDSAVYLCASSLDQGVYGYGYTFGSGTRLTVV.

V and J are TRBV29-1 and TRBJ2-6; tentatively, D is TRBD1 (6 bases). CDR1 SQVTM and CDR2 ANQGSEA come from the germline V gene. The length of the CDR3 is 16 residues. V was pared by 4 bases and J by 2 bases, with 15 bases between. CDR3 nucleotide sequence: TGCAGCGTTGTATCCCAGGGGAAAGCTGGGGCCAACGTCCTGACTTTC. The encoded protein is CSVVSQGKAGANVLTF. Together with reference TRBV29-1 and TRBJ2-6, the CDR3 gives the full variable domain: SAVISQKPSRDICQRGTSLTIQCQVDSQVTMMFWYRQQPGQSLTLIATANQGSEATYESGFVIDKFPISRPNLTFSTLTVSNMSPEDSSIYLCSVVSQGKAGANVLTFGAGSRLTVL.

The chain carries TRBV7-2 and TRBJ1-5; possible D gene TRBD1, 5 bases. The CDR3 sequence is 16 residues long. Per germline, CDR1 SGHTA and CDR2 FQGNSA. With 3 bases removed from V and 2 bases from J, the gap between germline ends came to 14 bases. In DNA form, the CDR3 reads TGTGCCAGCAGCTTCGGAGGGGATCCCCGCAATCAGCCCCAGCATTTT. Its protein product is CASSFGGDPRNQPQHF.

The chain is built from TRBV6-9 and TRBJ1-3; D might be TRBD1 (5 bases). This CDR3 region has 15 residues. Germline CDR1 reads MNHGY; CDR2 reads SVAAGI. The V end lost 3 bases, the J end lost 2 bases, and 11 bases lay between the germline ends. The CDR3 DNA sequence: TGTGCCAGCAGTTACTCGGGGGGAGCTGGAAACACCATATATTTT. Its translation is CASSYSGGAGNTIYF.

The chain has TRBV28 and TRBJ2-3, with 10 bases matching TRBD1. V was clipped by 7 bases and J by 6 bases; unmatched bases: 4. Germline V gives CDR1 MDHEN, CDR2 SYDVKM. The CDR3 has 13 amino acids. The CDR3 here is CASMTGGADTQYF. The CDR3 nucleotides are TGTGCCAGCATGACAGGGGGCGCGGATACGCAGTATTTT.

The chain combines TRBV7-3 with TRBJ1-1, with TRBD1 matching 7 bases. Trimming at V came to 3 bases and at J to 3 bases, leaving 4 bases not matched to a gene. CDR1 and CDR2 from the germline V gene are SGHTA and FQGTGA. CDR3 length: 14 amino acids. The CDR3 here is CASSFRQGDTEAFF. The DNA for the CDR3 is TGTGCCAGCAGCTTCCGACAGGGCGACACTGAAGCTTTCTTT.

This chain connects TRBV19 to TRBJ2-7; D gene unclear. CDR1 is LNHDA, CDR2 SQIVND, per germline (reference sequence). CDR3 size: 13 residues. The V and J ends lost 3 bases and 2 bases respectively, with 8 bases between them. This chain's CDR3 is CASSIQATYEQYF. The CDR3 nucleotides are TGTGCCAGTAGTATTCAGGCCACCTACGAGCAGTACTTC.

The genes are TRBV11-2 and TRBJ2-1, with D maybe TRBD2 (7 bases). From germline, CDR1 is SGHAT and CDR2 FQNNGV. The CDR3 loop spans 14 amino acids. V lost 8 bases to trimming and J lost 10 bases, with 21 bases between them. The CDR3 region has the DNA TGTGCCAGCCTGGGGGGGCCGTTGTCTGGAGAGCAGTTCTTC. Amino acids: CASLGGPLSGEQFF.